Below, 18 T cell receptor beta chains from the same sample are listed, as sequenced in a study of cytomegalovirus exposure and HLA in healthy donors. It was with 60 Vbeta and 13 Jbeta primers that the PCR ran. Libraries were prepared by immunoSEQ multiplex PCR; TCRdb keeps only in-frame clonotypes and omits some of them. The data show approximately 160,000 clones, approximately 80% seen once. Sequencing input: PBMCs. Receptors were obtained from a woman in her 30s in good health and CMV-seronegative.

This sequence joins TRBV30 and TRBJ1-3; perhaps TRBD1 as D (6 bases). In germline, CDR1 is GTSNPN, CDR2 SVGIG (reference sequence). V dropped 6 bases and J dropped 4 bases, with 22 bases sitting between them. This CDR3 comprises 16 residues. CDR3 DNA: TGTGCCTGCCCGACCCGGGGACAAGGTTCAGGAAACACCATATATTTT. Its protein product is CACPTRGQGSGNTIYF.

V usage is TRBV6-7 and J usage is TRBJ2-7; 8 bases fit TRBD1. TRBV6-7 is treated as an ORF (open reading frame) with a function not yet certain. The CDR3 is 16 residues long. The V and J ends lost 4 bases and 3 bases, in that order; junction bases with no gene match: 11. CDR3 sequence (DNA): TGTGCCAGCAGTTTCCCTCCCGGGACAGGACACTACGAGCAGTACTTC. It codes for CASSFPPGTGHYEQYF.

V is TRBV5-4 and J is TRBJ1-2; a weak D match, TRBD1 (5 bases). Germline V gives CDR1 SGHNT, CDR2 YYREEE (reference sequence). Trimming stripped 0 bases from V and 3 bases from J, with 21 bases between. This CDR3 comprises 18 residues. The CDR3 sequence is CASSLDSGRDLRDYGYTF. The CDR3 region has the DNA TGTGCCAGCAGCTTGGATTCCGGGAGGGACCTTCGGGACTATGGCTACACCTTC. Full variable domain (missing parts from reference TRBV5-4 and TRBJ1-2): ETGVTQSPTHLIKTRGQQVTLRCSSQSGHNTVSWYQQALGQGPQFIFQYYREEENGRGNFPPRFSGLQFPNYSSELNVNALELDDSALYLCASSLDSGRDLRDYGYTFGSGTRLTVV.

This clone was found a few times. The CDR3 reads CASSIGTGRDEKLFF. CDR3 in DNA: TGTGCCAGCAGTATCGGGACAGGGAGGGATGAAAAACTGTTTTTT. This rearrangement joins TRBV6-1 to TRBJ1-4, with TRBD1 matching 9 bases. Germline lookup yields CDR1 MNHNS and CDR2 SASEGT. The CDR3 loop spans 15 amino acids. V was pared by 5 bases and J by 6 bases, with 7 bases of the junction left unmatched.

The chain joins TRBV5-3 to TRBJ2-7; 8 bases map to TRBD2. TRBV5-3 is an ORF; its function is uncertain. V lost 4 bases, J lost 3 bases, and 9 bases stayed unmatched. The CDR3 is made up of 15 amino acids. The CDR3, as DNA: TGTGCCAGAAGCCCGGGGGGTAGCGGGATCTACGAGCAGTACTTC. Encoded protein: CARSPGGSGIYEQYF.

The chain carries TRBV9 and TRBJ2-1, with 7 nucleotides matching TRBD2. V shed 4 bases and J 0 bases; nucleotides not matched to a gene: 10. This CDR3 is 17 amino acids long. The V gene's germline CDR1 is SGDLS and CDR2 YYNGEE. In nucleotides, the CDR3 is TGTGCCAGCAGCCCCCGTTTAGGCGGGAGCTCCTACAATGAGCAGTTCTTC. This codes for CASSPRLGGSSYNEQFF.

The rearrangement joins TRBV2 to TRBJ2-3, with TRBD2 matching over 7 bases. The CDR3 is 13 amino acids. With V trimmed by 9 bases and J by 3 bases, 6 bases remained unmatched. Per the germline V gene, CDR1 is SNHLY and CDR2 is FYNNEI. The CDR3 nucleotides read TGTGCCAGTAGACTAGCAGAAACAGATACGCAGTATTTT. Its translation: CASRLAETDTQYF.

The chain links TRBV5-4 to TRBJ1-1; D possibly corresponds to TRBD1 (6 bases). This CDR3 is 13 amino acids long. Germline loops: CDR1 SGHNT, CDR2 YYREEE (reference sequence). V gave up 4 bases and J gave up 11 bases, with 18 bases separating them. The CDR3 loop is CASSATTGPGAFF. The CDR3 nucleotides read TGTGCCAGCAGCGCAACGACAGGTCCCGGGGCTTTCTTT.

The chain combines TRBV7-6 with TRBJ2-7, with a tentative D call TRBD2 (5 bases). The CDR3 consists of 11 residues. CDR1 SGHVS and CDR2 FNYEAQ come from the germline V gene. Trimming removed 2 bases at V and 7 bases at J, with 6 bases between. The CDR3 spells CASSLSGEQYF. The CDR3 nucleotides are TGTGCCAGCAGCTTATCGGGGGAGCAGTACTTC.

The genes are TRBV19 and TRBJ1-5, with 9 positions matching TRBD1. Germline V gene sequence: CDR1 LNHDA, CDR2 SQIVND (reference sequence). There are 16 residues in the CDR3. V lost 4 bases, J lost 3 bases, and 7 bases stayed unmatched. The CDR3 DNA follows: TGTGCCAGTAGTACCCGACAGGGGGTACTCAATCAGCCCCAGCATTTT. Its translation is CASSTRQGVLNQPQHF. The full variable domain, with the rest looked up from reference TRBV19 and TRBJ1-5, is DGGITQSPKYLFRKEGQNVTLSCEQNLNHDAMYWYRQDPGQGLRLIYYSQIVNDFQKGDIAEGYSVSREKKESFPLTVTSAQKNPTAFYLCASSTRQGVLNQPQHFGDGTRLSIL.

V and J are TRBV11-2 and TRBJ2-3, with a tentative D call TRBD1 (6 bases). Germline-derived CDR1 and CDR2 are SGHAT and FQNNGV. There are 16 residues in the CDR3. The V end lost 5 bases, the J end lost 4 bases, and 19 bases lay between the germline ends. The CDR3 DNA is TGTGCCAGCAGCACTCGGGACAAACCAGGGGCAGATACGCAGTATTTT. It codes for CASSTRDKPGADTQYF.

This rearrangement joins TRBV18 to TRBJ1-5, with 8 bases aligning to TRBD1. There are 16 residues in the CDR3. With 3 bases clipped from V and 2 bases from J, the junction kept 6 bases outside the gene matches. Germline CDR1 is KGHSH and CDR2 is LQKENI. CDR3 sequence: CASSPTQGAGNQPQHF. The CDR3 DNA follows: TGTGCCAGCTCACCGACCCAGGGGGCCGGCAATCAGCCCCAGCATTTT.

The genes are TRBV5-1 and TRBJ2-3; 16 bases line up with TRBD2. CDR1 is SGHRS, CDR2 YFSETQ, per germline. The CDR3 extends over 19 amino acids. The trim removed 4 bases at V and 3 bases at J, leaving 11 bases unmatched. CDR3 nucleotide sequence: TGCGCCAGCAGCCTCGGGACTAGCGGGAGGGTACTGGGGACAGATACGCAGTATTTT. This codes for CASSLGTSGRVLGTDTQYF.

The chain recombines TRBV27 with TRBJ2-2; D perhaps matches TRBD2 (6 bases). The germline V gene has CDR1 MNHEY and CDR2 SMNVEV (reference sequence). The V and J ends lost 0 bases and 4 bases respectively, with 9 bases between them. The CDR3 has 15 residues. The CDR3 is CASSLSVGGTGELFF. DNA of the CDR3: TGTGCCAGCAGTTTATCGGTGGGGGGCACCGGGGAGCTGTTTTTT.

This clone appeared a few times. The V call is TRBV5-1, the J call TRBJ1-2; D remains ambiguous. This CDR3 spans 14 amino acids. The V end lost 2 bases, the J end lost 5 bases, and 13 bases lay between the germline ends. Per the germline V gene, CDR1 is SGHRS and CDR2 is YFSETQ. CDR3 sequence reads: CASSLGLEAYGYTF. CDR3 coding DNA: TGCGCCAGCAGCTTAGGTCTCGAGGCGTATGGCTACACCTTC.

The rearrangement links TRBV2 to TRBJ1-2, with no clear D. This CDR3 is built from 13 residues. Trimming removed 7 bases from V and 10 bases from J, with 19 bases in between. The germline V gene has CDR1 SNHLY and CDR2 FYNNEI. Here the CDR3 reads CASMTDGDQTYTF. CDR3 coding DNA: TGTGCCAGCATGACGGACGGGGATCAAACCTACACCTTC.

Points on this clone: A read error may account for a junction end that differs from germline. The genes are TRBV7-9 and TRBJ1-1; D not resolved. The CDR3 covers 11 residues. Germline-derived CDR1 and CDR2 are SEHNR and FQNEAQ (reference sequence). CDR3 nucleotide sequence: TGTTCCAGCAGCTTGTCTTCCGTAGCTTTCTTT. Residues: CSSSLSSVAFF.

This clone came up a few times. The V gene is TRBV25-1, the J gene TRBJ2-3, with unresolved D. Germline V lookup: CDR1 MGHDK, CDR2 SYGVNS. The CDR3 totals 15 residues. V was clipped by 0 bases and J by 0 bases, with 7 bases between them. The CDR3 sequence: CASSEYNPSTDTQYF. The CDR3 coding sequence is TGTGCCAGCAGTGAATATAATCCTAGCACAGATACGCAGTATTTT.